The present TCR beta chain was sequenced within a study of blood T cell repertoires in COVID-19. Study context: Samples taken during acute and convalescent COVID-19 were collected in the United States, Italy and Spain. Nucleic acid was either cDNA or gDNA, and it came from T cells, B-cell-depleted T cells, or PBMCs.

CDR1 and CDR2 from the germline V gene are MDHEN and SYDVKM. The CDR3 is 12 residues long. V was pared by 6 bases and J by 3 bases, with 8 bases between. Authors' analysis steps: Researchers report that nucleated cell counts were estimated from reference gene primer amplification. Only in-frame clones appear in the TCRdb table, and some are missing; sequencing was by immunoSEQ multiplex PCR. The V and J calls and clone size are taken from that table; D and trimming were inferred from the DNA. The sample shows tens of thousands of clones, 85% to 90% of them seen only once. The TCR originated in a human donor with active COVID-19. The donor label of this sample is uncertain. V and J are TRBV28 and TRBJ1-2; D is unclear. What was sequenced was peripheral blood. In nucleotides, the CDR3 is TGTGCCAGCAGCTCACTCGACTATGGCTACACCTTC. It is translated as CASSSLDYGYTF.